A selection of T cell receptor beta chains follows, all from one sample in a study of T cell responses to AZD1222 COVID-19 vaccine. Sequencing used immunoSEQ multiplex PCR; TCRdb keeps in-frame clones, though not all of them. The table records some 140,000 clones, approximately 94% of them present only once. Sequencing used peripheral blood, obtained on day 0 of AZD1222 vaccination. The receptors were gathered from an adult in good health. Both conserved end residues are part of each CDR3. Each record gives: J gene, clone size, V gene, CDR3 protein. Some rows have no size entry. The others give once, few or many, or a class for an expanded clone.

>TRBJ1-5|.|TRBV27
CASSPMGGPQHF
>TRBJ2-1|.|TRBV5-4
CASSSYQVPYNEQFF
>TRBJ1-5|.|TRBV28
CASSANWNQPQHF
>TRBJ2-2|.|TRBV20-1
CSARGGGELFF
>TRBJ2-3|.|TRBV6-5
CASRYGTGIDTQYF
>TRBJ2-2|.|TRBV27
CATYPGTMNTGELFF
>TRBJ2-3|.|TRBV9
CASSVLGGGPADTQYF
>TRBJ2-5|.|TRBV6-2/TRBV6-3
CASSHTRNRASTSIRETQYF
>TRBJ1-1|.|TRBV12-3/TRBV12-4
CASKVTGVSEAFF
>TRBJ2-3|.|TRBV19
CTSRRLGTDTQYF
>TRBJ2-2|.|TRBV6-2/TRBV6-3
CASSFFAGGPRGELFF
>TRBJ2-1|.|TRBV7-9
CASSPHDQKPRYNEQFF
>TRBJ1-1|.|TRBV7-2
CASSLAGVPSGTEAFF
>TRBJ2-7|.|TRBV6-5
CASTDHKMKREQYF
>TRBJ1-2|.|TRBV5-6
CASSRRAGIGVDGYTF
>TRBJ1-2|.|TRBV5-1
CASSTRQTARDGYTF
>TRBJ1-3|.|TRBV7-8
CASSGGRAANTIYF
>TRBJ1-2|.|TRBV2
CASSVTLYGYTF
>TRBJ2-1|.|TRBV11-3
CASSLDNEQFF
>TRBJ1-5|.|TRBV19
CASNPDRGFQPQHF
>TRBJ2-5|.|TRBV5-1
CASTEGGGRGLQYF
>TRBJ1-1|.|TRBV11-2
CASSLGIGLYTEAFF
>TRBJ2-7|.|TRBV5-5
CASSLRDTGSPYEQYF
>TRBJ2-7|.|TRBV11-2
CASSAGLVGFVEQYF
>TRBJ1-1|.|TRBV29-1
CSAADPGSPEAFF
>TRBJ1-1|medium-sized|TRBV18
CASSPTGWGTEAFF
>TRBJ2-7|.|TRBV19
CASRRDRAFAEQYF
>TRBJ2-5|.|TRBV5-1
CASSTGTGGGGETQYF
>TRBJ2-2|.|TRBV10-3
CAISDGGNTGELFF
>TRBJ2-1|.|TRBV28
CASSSGRRQFF
>TRBJ2-7|few|TRBV6-6
CASGQGGQGYEQYF
>TRBJ2-7|.|TRBV20-1
CSARTSYEQYF
>TRBJ2-3|.|TRBV5-4
CASSLNRPTDTQYF
>TRBJ1-2|.|TRBV10-3
CAISDNRLGTDYGYTF
>TRBJ1-5|.|TRBV6-6
CASSHLRDQPQHF
>TRBJ2-1|.|TRBV5-4
CASSLKTGNEQFF
>TRBJ1-1|few|TRBV7-9
CASSLAGQGNTEAFF
>TRBJ1-1|.|TRBV19
CASSIDPRDRGETSWGTEAFF
>TRBJ2-1|.|TRBV10-3
CAISEFTSGKSYNEQFF
>TRBJ1-5|.|TRBV5-6
CASSFGSYSNQPQHF
>TRBJ2-2|.|TRBV10-1
CASSGARVTGELFF
>TRBJ1-4|.|TRBV3-1/TRBV3-2
CASSPGTGYEKLFF
>TRBJ1-2|.|TRBV9
CASSVSNRVNNYGYTF
>TRBJ1-5|.|TRBV28
CASSFMGTFSNQPQHF
>TRBJ2-3|.|TRBV2
CASSVAGGRADTQYF
>TRBJ2-3|.|TRBV28
CASREWGTDTQYF
>TRBJ1-5|.|TRBV6-2/TRBV6-3
CASSYSGNSNQPQHF
>TRBJ1-2|.|TRBV2
CASSGRGDYGYTF
>TRBJ2-3|.|TRBV28
CASSLVPREGGPDTQYF
>TRBJ1-5|.|TRBV2
CASSVEGVNQPQHF
>TRBJ2-1|.|TRBV6-6
CASSYSKSYNEQFF
>TRBJ1-1|.|TRBV20-1
CSGGNFNEAFF
>TRBJ2-7|.|TRBV27
CASSLLGLAGEQYF
>TRBJ1-2|.|TRBV20-1
CSASGSAGNGYTF
>TRBJ2-3|.|TRBV27
CASSYWALKGTDTQYF